This T cell receptor beta chain stems from a study of siplizumab effects on memory and regulatory T cells. V gave up 5 bases and J gave up 1 base; unmatched junction bases: 4. CDR1 and CDR2 from the germline V gene are SGHVS and FNYEAQ. CDR3 length: 15 amino acids. TCRdb's copy holds only in-frame clones and misses some; the assay was immunoSEQ multiplex PCR. Of 80,000 to 95,000 clones in the sample, over 90% were seen once. V is TRBV7-6 and J is TRBJ2-1; TRBD1 agrees at 8 bases. The sequenced material came from CD8+ T cells sorted from blood. The TCR was taken from a human donor in good health. DNA for the CDR3: TGTGCCAGCAGCCCGACAGGGGTGTCCTACAATGAGCAGTTCTTC. Protein: CASSPTGVSYNEQFF.